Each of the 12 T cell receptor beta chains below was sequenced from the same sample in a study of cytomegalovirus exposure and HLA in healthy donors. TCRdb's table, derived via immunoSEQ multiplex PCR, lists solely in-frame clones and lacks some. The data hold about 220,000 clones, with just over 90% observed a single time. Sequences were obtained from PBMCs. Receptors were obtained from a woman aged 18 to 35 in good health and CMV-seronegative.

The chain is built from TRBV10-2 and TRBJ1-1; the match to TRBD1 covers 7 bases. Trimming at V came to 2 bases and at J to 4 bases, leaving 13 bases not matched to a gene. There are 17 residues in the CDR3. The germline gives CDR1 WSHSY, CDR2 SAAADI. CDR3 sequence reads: CASSENRDSDWVTEAFF. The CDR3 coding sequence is TGCGCCAGCAGTGAGAACCGGGACAGCGACTGGGTCACTGAAGCTTTCTTT.

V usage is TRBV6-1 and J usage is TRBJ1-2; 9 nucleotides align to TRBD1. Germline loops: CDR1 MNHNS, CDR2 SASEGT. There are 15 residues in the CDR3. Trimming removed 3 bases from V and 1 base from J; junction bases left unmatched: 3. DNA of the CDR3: TGTGCCAGCAGTGAGGGGACAGGGATTAACTATGGCTACACCTTC. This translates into CASSEGTGINYGYTF.

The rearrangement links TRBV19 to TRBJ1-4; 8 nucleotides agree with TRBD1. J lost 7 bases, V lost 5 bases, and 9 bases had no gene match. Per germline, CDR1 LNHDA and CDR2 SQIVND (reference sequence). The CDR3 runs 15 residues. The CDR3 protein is CASSPRTGWTEKLFF. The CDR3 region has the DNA TGTGCCAGTAGTCCTCGGACAGGGTGGACTGAAAAACTGTTTTTT.

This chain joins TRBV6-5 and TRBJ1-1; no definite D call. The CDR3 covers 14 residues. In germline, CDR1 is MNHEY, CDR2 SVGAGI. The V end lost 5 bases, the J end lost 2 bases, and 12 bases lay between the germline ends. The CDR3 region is CASSTAEPNTEAFF. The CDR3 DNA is TGTGCCAGCAGTACAGCCGAACCAAACACTGAAGCTTTCTTT.

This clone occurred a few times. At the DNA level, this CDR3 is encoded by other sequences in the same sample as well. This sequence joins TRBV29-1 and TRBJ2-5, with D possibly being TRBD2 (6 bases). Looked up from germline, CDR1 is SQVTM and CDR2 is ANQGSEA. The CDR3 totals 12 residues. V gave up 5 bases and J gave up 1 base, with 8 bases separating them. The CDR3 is CSVPGLQETQYF. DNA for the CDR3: TGCAGCGTTCCGGGACTCCAAGAGACCCAGTACTTC.

The CDR3 sequence is CASSSSATEKLFF. The CDR3 DNA follows: TGTGCCAGTAGCTCAAGCGCAACTGAAAAACTGTTTTTT. The chain is built from TRBV19 and TRBJ1-4, with D uncertain. CDR1 is LNHDA, CDR2 SQIVND, per germline (reference sequence). The CDR3 has 13 residues. Trimming took 6 bases from V and 7 from J, leaving 12 bases between them.

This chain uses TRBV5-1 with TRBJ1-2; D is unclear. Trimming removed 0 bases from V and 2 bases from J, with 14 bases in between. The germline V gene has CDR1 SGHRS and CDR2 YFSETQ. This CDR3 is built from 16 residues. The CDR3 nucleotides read TGCGCCAGCAGCTTGGGGCTCCCAACAGACAACTATGGCTACACCTTC. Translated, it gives CASSLGLPTDNYGYTF.

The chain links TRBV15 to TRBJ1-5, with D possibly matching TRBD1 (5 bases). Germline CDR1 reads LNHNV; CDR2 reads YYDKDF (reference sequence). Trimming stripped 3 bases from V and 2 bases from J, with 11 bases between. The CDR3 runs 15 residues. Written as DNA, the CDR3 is TGTGCCACCAGCAGCGTTCGGGGGGGCAATCAGCCCCAGCATTTT. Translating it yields CATSSVRGGNQPQHF.

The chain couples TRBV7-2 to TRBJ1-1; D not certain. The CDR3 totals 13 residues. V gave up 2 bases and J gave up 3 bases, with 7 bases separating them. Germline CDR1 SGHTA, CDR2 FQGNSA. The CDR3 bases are TGTGCCAGCAGCTTAAGGCGGGACACTGAAGCTTTCTTT. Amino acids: CASSLRRDTEAFF.

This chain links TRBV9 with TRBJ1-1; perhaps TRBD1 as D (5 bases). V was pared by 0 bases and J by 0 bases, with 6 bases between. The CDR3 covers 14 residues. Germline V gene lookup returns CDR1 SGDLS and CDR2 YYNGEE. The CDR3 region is CASSVVQVNTEAFF. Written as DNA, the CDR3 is TGTGCCAGCAGCGTAGTACAGGTGAACACTGAAGCTTTCTTT. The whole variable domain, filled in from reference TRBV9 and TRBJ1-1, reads DSGVTQTPKHLITATGQRVTLRCSPRSGDLSVYWYQQSLDQGLQFLIQYYNGEERAKGNILERFSAQQFPDLHSELNLSSLELGDSALYFCASSVVQVNTEAFFGQGTRLTVV.

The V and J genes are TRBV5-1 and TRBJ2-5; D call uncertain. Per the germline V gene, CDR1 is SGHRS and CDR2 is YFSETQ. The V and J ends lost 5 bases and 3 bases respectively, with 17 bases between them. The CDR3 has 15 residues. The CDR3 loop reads CASSFGSGPKETQYF. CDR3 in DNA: TGCGCCAGCAGTTTTGGATCGGGTCCGAAAGAGACCCAGTACTTC.

DNA of the CDR3: TGTGCCAGCAGCGTTCTAAGCGGCGAAGACAATGAGCAGTTCTTC. Translating gives CASSVLSGEDNEQFF. V gene TRBV9 combines with J gene TRBJ2-1; possible D gene TRBD2, 5 bases. Trimming left V 2 bases short and J 5 bases short, with 14 bases between. The CDR3 loop spans 15 amino acids. Germline assignment: CDR1 SGDLS and CDR2 YYNGEE.